The T cell receptor beta chain under discussion was sequenced for a study of T cells in Graves' hyperthyroidism and ophthalmopathy. The overall study: Peripheral blood was acquired at first diagnosis, ahead of any therapy whatsoever.

V was clipped by 4 bases and J by 1 base, with 8 bases between them. CDR3 size: 13 residues. In germline, CDR1 is SGHNT, CDR2 YYREEE (reference sequence). RNA transcripts gave rise to amplified TCR beta CDR3 regions. Primed by the HTBI set, a first-round RT-PCR was run on the TCR CDR3. TCRdb reprocessed the multiplex PCR reads with MiXCR, giving one entry per CDR3 protein. The sample contains roughly 170,000 distinct CDR3 sequences, over 15% of which appear only once. This clonotype originated in a woman aged 45-60 years with Graves' hyperthyroidism. The sequenced sample consisted of blood. V usage is TRBV5-4 and J usage is TRBJ1-1; no clear D. The DNA of the CDR3 is TGTGCCAGCAGCGTCACAGCGAACACTGAAGCTTTCTTT. This encodes CASSVTANTEAFF.